This passage covers 2 T cell receptor beta chains from one sample sequenced in a study of metastatic and nonmetastatic thyroid tumors (dated by TCRdb to 2018 to 2020). Before undergoing thyroid surgery, none of the patients had been given any kind of treatment. The receptor library was made with PCR. Sequencing took place on an Illumina HiSeq 4000. TCRdb trimmed public reads at Q25 via fastp, called clones via MiXCR and kept in-frame beta chains. Recorded for this sample are some 69,000 clones; approximately 14% of them occurred a single time. The ten largest clonotypes hold about 7% of the sample. The sample was blood. Every receptor here comes from a male donor with papillary thyroid cancer or a benign thyroid nodule (not recorded which). Some clones in this sample may be carry-over from other donors' samples.

This clone was seen at least ten times. The V call is TRBV11-2, the J call TRBJ2-2, with 10 bases lining up with TRBD2. Germline V gene lookup returns CDR1 SGHAT and CDR2 FQNNGV. J was trimmed by 8 bases and V by 5 bases; bases with no gene match: 11. The CDR3 extends over 16 amino acids. The chain's CDR3 is CASSQGLAGETGELFF. The DNA of the CDR3 is TGTGCCAGCAGCCAGGGGCTAGCGGGAGAGACGGGGGAGCTGTTTTTT.

This clone was detected many times. The chain carries TRBV6-1 and TRBJ2-7; D is undetermined. Germline assignment: CDR1 MNHNS and CDR2 SASEGT. This CDR3 has 15 residues. Trimming cost V 6 bases and J 0 bases, with 15 bases left between them. The CDR3 DNA is TGTGCCAGCAGACTAAGTGGGGTGAGCTCCTACGAGCAGTACTTC. It codes for CASRLSGVSSYEQYF.